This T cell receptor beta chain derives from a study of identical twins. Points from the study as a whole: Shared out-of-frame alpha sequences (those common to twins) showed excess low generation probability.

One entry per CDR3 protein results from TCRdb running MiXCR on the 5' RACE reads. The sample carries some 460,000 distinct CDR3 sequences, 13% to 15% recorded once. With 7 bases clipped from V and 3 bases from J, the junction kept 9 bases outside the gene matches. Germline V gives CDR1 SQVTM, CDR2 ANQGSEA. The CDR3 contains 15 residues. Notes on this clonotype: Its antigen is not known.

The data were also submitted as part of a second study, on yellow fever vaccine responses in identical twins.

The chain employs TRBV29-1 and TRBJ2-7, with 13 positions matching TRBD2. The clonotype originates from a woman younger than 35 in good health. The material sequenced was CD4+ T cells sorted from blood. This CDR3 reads CSGGLAGVVVYEQYF. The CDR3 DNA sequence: TGCAGCGGCGGACTAGCGGGAGTCGTAGTCTACGAGCAGTACTTC.